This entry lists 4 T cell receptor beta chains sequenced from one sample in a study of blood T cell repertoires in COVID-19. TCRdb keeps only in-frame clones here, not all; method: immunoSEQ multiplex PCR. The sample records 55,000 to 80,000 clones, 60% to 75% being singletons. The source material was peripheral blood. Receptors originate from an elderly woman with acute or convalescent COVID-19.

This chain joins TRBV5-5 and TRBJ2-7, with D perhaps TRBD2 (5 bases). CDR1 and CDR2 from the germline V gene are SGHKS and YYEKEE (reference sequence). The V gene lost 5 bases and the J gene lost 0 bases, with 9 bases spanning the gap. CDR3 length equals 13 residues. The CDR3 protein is CASRKDFSYEQYF. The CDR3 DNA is TGTGCCAGCAGAAAGGACTTCTCCTACGAGCAGTACTTC.

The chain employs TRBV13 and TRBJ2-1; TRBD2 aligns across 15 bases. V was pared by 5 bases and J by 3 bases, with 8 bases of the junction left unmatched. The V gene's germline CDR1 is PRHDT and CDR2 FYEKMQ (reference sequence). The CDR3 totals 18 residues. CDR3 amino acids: CASSAPGLAGGLYNEQFF. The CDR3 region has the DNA TGTGCCAGCAGCGCGCCGGGACTAGCGGGAGGCCTCTACAATGAGCAGTTCTTC.

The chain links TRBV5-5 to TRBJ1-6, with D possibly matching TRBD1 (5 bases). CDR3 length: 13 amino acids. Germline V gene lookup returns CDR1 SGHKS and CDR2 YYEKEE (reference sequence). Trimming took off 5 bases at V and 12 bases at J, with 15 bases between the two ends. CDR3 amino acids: CASSKGEGEPLHF. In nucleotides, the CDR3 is TGTGCCAGCAGTAAGGGCGAAGGGGAACCCCTCCACTTT.

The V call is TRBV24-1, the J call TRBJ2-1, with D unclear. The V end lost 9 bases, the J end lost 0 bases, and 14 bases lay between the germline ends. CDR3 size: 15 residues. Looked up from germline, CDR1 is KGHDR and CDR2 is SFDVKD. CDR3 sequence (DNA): TGTGCCACCCAAGATCAGGTCAGCTCCTACAATGAGCAGTTCTTC. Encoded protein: CATQDQVSSYNEQFF.